This TCR beta chain comes out of a study of monozygotic twins with inflammatory bowel disease. CDR3 size: 16 residues. CDR1 and CDR2 from the germline V gene are LNHDA and SQIVND (reference sequence). Both the TCRalpha cDNA and the TCRbeta cDNA were taken through two nested PCRs, lasting around 15 and 9 cycles. TCRdb reprocessed the 5' RACE reads; each CDR3 protein has one entry and no DNA is given. Its clone listing holds just over 300,000 distinct CDR3 sequences. The sample comprised blood. The rearrangement joins TRBV19 to TRBJ2-7; TCRdb returns TRBD1, unconfirmable since there is no DNA. This TCR was sampled from a human donor with ulcerative colitis or Crohn's disease, or a healthy co-twin of an affected twin (not recorded which). The CDR3 is CASSASRDRNPYEQYF.